Below are 15 T cell receptor beta chains sequenced from a single sample in a study of blood T cell repertoires in COVID-19. TCRdb's copy holds only in-frame clones and misses some; the assay was immunoSEQ multiplex PCR. The sample records around 170,000 clones, roughly three quarters being singletons. The sample was PBMCs or T cells enriched from blood (not recorded which). These TCRs come from a man in his fifties or sixties who had been exposed to COVID-19.

This clone has only a few counts. For the CDR3, the DNA is TGTGCCAGCAGTTTATCCTGGAGGTCTGACGAGCAGTACTTC. This encodes CASSLSWRSDEQYF. This sequence joins TRBV27 and TRBJ2-7, with D perhaps matching TRBD2 (5 bases). Between the trimmed V and J ends, which lost 0 bases and 5 bases, there was a span of 11 bases. The germline gives CDR1 MNHEY, CDR2 SMNVEV (reference sequence). The CDR3 sequence is 14 residues long.

This clone showed up just once. The chain carries TRBV14 and TRBJ1-1; 7 positions match TRBD1. Germline values: CDR1 SGHDN, CDR2 FVKESK. The CDR3 is 15 residues long. V dropped 3 bases and J dropped 8; count of bases not matched to a gene: 12. As DNA, the CDR3 is TGTGCCAGCAGCCAGGGACAGACTTTTTTCTCCGAAGCTTTCTTT. This encodes CASSQGQTFFSEAFF.

V gene TRBV28 combines with J gene TRBJ2-5; TRBD1 aligns across 7 bases. Trimming cost V 3 bases and J 0 bases; bases outside gene matches: 13. Germline V gene sequence: CDR1 MDHEN, CDR2 SYDVKM. The CDR3 totals 18 residues. CDR3 protein: CASSFVIGPGQNQETQYF. The CDR3 nucleotides read TGTGCCAGCAGTTTCGTGATTGGGCCGGGACAGAACCAAGAGACCCAGTACTTC.

This clone came up a few times. This chain joins TRBV18 and TRBJ2-2; D may be TRBD1 (6 bases). CDR1 and CDR2 (germline): KGHSH, LQKENI. CDR3 size: 14 residues. Trimming cost V 4 bases and J 0 bases, with 6 bases left between them. This chain's CDR3 is CASSRQANTGELFF. Here the CDR3 DNA reads TGTGCCAGCTCACGACAGGCGAACACCGGGGAGCTGTTTTTT.

This chain links TRBV29-1 with TRBJ2-3; 12 nucleotides align to TRBD2. Germline V gene lookup returns CDR1 SQVTM and CDR2 ANQGSEA. With 5 bases clipped from V and 4 bases from J, the junction kept 1 base outside the gene matches. CDR3 length: 13 residues. This chain's CDR3 is CSVRLAGADTQYF. The DNA for the CDR3 is TGCAGCGTTCGACTAGCGGGAGCAGATACGCAGTATTTT.

The gene calls are TRBV9 and TRBJ1-2, with 7 positions matching TRBD1. The V gene end was trimmed by 0 bases and the J gene end by 8 bases; junction bases not matched to a gene: 13. Per germline, CDR1 SGDLS and CDR2 YYNGEE. The CDR3 spans 16 residues. This CDR3 is CASSVAAQGTPHGYTF. The CDR3 DNA reads as TGTGCCAGCAGCGTAGCTGCACAGGGGACCCCCCACGGCTACACCTTC.

The gene calls are TRBV11-1 and TRBJ1-3, with 10 bases fitting TRBD1. Per the germline V gene, CDR1 is SGHAT and CDR2 is FQDESV (reference sequence). V lost 4 bases, J lost 4 bases, and 7 bases stayed unmatched. The CDR3 contains 16 residues. As DNA, the CDR3 is TGTGCCAGCAGCTCTCGACAGGGGGCTAGAGGAAACACCATATATTTT. Its protein product is CASSSRQGARGNTIYF.

The chain combines TRBV7-9 with TRBJ2-1; the D gene is possibly TRBD1 (7 bases). CDR1 and CDR2 from the germline V gene are SEHNR and FQNEAQ (reference sequence). This CDR3 comprises 12 residues. Between the trimmed V and J ends, which lost 5 bases and 9 bases, there was a span of 11 bases. CDR3 nucleotide sequence: TGTGCCAGCAGCAAGCAGGGGGGTGAGCAGTTCTTC. It yields the protein CASSKQGGEQFF.

This chain links TRBV5-6 with TRBJ2-3, with 11 nucleotides matching TRBD2. V lost 3 bases to trimming and J lost 2 bases; unmatched junction nucleotides: 5. This CDR3 has 16 amino acids. Per the germline V gene, CDR1 is SGHDT and CDR2 is YYEEEE. The CDR3: CASSSTSGTFTDTQYF. The DNA of the CDR3 is TGTGCCAGCAGCTCGACTAGCGGGACCTTCACAGATACGCAGTATTTT. Full variable domain (outside the CDR3, taken from reference TRBV5-6 and TRBJ2-3): DAGVTQSPTHLIKTRGQQVTLRCSPKSGHDTVSWYQQALGQGPQFIFQYYEEEERQRGNFPDRFSGHQFPNYSSELNVNALLLGDSALYLCASSSTSGTFTDTQYFGPGTRLTVL.

V usage is TRBV30 and J usage is TRBJ1-6; no firm D call. The CDR3 extends over 13 amino acids. CDR1 is GTSNPN and CDR2 is SVGIG in the germline V gene (reference sequence). With 1 base removed from V and 7 bases from J, the gap between germline ends came to 8 bases. The CDR3 region is CAWSEQANSPLHF. The CDR3 DNA is TGTGCCTGGAGTGAGCAGGCCAATTCACCCCTCCACTTT.

This CDR3 is CASTTDTGRSEAFF. CDR3 sequence (DNA): TGTGCCAGTACCACGGATACAGGGCGTTCTGAAGCTTTCTTT. V usage is TRBV19 and J usage is TRBJ1-1; possible D gene TRBD1, 6 bases. In germline, CDR1 is LNHDA, CDR2 SQIVND (reference sequence). The CDR3 loop spans 14 amino acids. The V end lost 7 bases, the J end lost 6 bases, and 18 bases lay between the germline ends.

There are a few counts of this clone. V usage is TRBV12-3 or TRBV12-4 and J usage is TRBJ2-2; D gene unclear. This CDR3 contains 12 residues. Trimming removed 5 bases at V and 6 bases at J, with 7 bases between. Here the CDR3 DNA reads TGTGCCAGCAGTCCCTCTGCCGGGGAGCTGTTTTTT. Translated, it gives CASSPSAGELFF.

A remark on this clone: Germline is not matched at one junction end, which may reflect a read error. The chain carries TRBV7-9 and TRBJ2-7, with TRBD2 matching 9 bases. This CDR3 has 17 residues. CDR1 and CDR2 (germline): SEHNR, FQNEAQ (reference sequence). CDR3 protein: CASSLAGLSFSSYEQYF. The CDR3 DNA sequence: TGTGCCAGCAGCCTAGCGGGACTATCGTTTAGCTCCTACGAGCAGTACTTC.

This chain uses TRBV7-9 with TRBJ1-1; 12 positions match TRBD1. Per the germline V gene, CDR1 is SEHNR and CDR2 is FQNEAQ (reference sequence). The CDR3 consists of 18 residues. V lost 5 bases and J lost 4; bases outside the gene matches: 14. The CDR3: CASSPGGTGGRWGTEAFF. CDR3 coding DNA: TGTGCCAGCAGCCCAGGCGGGACAGGGGGCCGGTGGGGCACTGAAGCTTTCTTT. The complete variable domain, with remaining parts taken from reference TRBV7-9 and TRBJ1-1, reads DTGVSQNPRHKITKRGQNVTFRCDPISEHNRLYWYRQTLGQGPEFLTYFQNEAQLEKSRLLSDRFSAERPKGSFSTLEIQRTEQGDSAMYLCASSPGGTGGRWGTEAFFGQGTRLTVV.

V usage is TRBV6-4 and J usage is TRBJ1-5; D gene unclear. The ends were cut back, 2 bases at V and 4 bases at J, with 6 bases in the middle. The CDR3 runs 13 residues. Germline V gives CDR1 MRHNA, CDR2 SNTAGT. CDR3 in DNA: TGTGCCAGCAGTGACAGCCCGAATCAGCCCCAGCATTTT. This codes for CASSDSPNQPQHF.